This T cell receptor (beta chain) was documented in a study of PD-1 blockade in mismatch repair-deficient tumors. Study-wide results and limits: Tumor-resident clones, often undetectable pretreatment in blood, expanded then contracted after pembrolizumab.

All patients were mismatch repair deficient, assessed by either PCR or immunohistochemistry. The CDR3 contains 14 residues. The V gene's germline CDR1 is MNHEY and CDR2 SVGAGI. The ends were cut back, 2 bases at V and 5 bases at J, with 13 bases in the middle. Regarding this clone: The antigen is not known.

Profiling relied on immunoSEQ multiplex PCR, and the TCRdb table lists in-frame clones only, not all of them. The table records about 130,000 clones, about 88% of them present only once. This rearrangement joins TRBV6-5 to TRBJ2-7, with D maybe TRBD2 (6 bases). Source: peripheral blood, taken 70 to 73 weeks after starting pembrolizumab. The TCR comes from an adult with mismatch repair-deficient cancer. CDR3 coding DNA: TGTGCCAGCAGTTACCTAGGAGGGAAACACGAGCAGTACTTC. Its protein product is CASSYLGGKHEQYF.